The 20 T cell receptor beta chains presented below share a single source sample, sequenced in a study of cytomegalovirus exposure and HLA in healthy donors. Generated by immunoSEQ multiplex PCR, the TCRdb table keeps only in-frame clones and is missing some. The data hold about 360,000 clones, with just over 85% observed a single time. Sequenced: PBMCs. The receptor source for this set is a woman aged 18 to 35 in good health and CMV-seronegative.

The V call is TRBV5-1, the J call TRBJ1-6, with D maybe TRBD1 (5 bases). CDR1 is SGHRS, CDR2 YFSETQ, per germline. V lost 0 bases and J 8 bases, leaving 9 bases between the germline ends. The length of the CDR3 is 14 residues. This CDR3 reads CASSLAGTHSPLHF. CDR3 bases: TGCGCCAGCAGCTTGGCAGGGACTCATTCACCCCTCCACTTT.

This clone showed up just once. V usage is TRBV5-1 and J usage is TRBJ2-5, with 12 bases fitting TRBD1. The CDR3 consists of 15 residues. The trim removed 7 bases at V and 6 bases at J, leaving 10 bases unmatched. Germline CDR1 reads SGHRS; CDR2 reads YFSETQ. The CDR3 region is CASPRAGQGAKTQYF. CDR3 nucleotide sequence: TGCGCCAGCCCCCGGGCGGGACAGGGGGCGAAGACCCAGTACTTC.

DNA for the CDR3: TGCGCCAGCAGCGGACTTCCGAGGCTCCAAGAGACCCAGTACTTC. Its translation: CASSGLPRLQETQYF. This sequence joins TRBV5-1 and TRBJ2-5, with D possibly matching TRBD2 (5 bases). Trimming removed 4 bases from V and 1 base from J, with 14 bases in between. The CDR3 sequence is 15 residues long. Looked up from germline, CDR1 is SGHRS and CDR2 is YFSETQ.

V gene TRBV15 combines with J gene TRBJ2-7, with 8 bases lining up with TRBD2. After removal of 3 bases from V and 2 bases from J, the junction contained 6 bases not matched to a gene. Germline V gene data show CDR1 as LNHNV and CDR2 as YYDKDF (reference sequence). This CDR3 is built from 15 residues. CDR3 in DNA: TGTGCCACCAGCAGCGCGAGCGGGAGAACCTACGAGCAGTACTTC. Its translation is CATSSASGRTYEQYF.

The chain carries TRBV28 and TRBJ2-2, with 9 nucleotides matching TRBD1. Germline V gives CDR1 MDHEN, CDR2 SYDVKM. The ends lost 6 bases at V and 1 base at J; junction bases unmatched: 6. This CDR3 region has 16 residues. CDR3 nucleotide sequence: TGTGCCAGCAGATACGCGGGACAGGGGAACACCGGGGAGCTGTTTTTT. Its translation is CASRYAGQGNTGELFF.

V usage is TRBV28 and J usage is TRBJ1-1, with D tentatively TRBD1 (6 bases). The CDR3 runs to 13 residues. Germline values: CDR1 MDHEN, CDR2 SYDVKM. Trimming took 5 bases from V and 3 from J, leaving 10 bases between them. The CDR3 bases are TGTGCCAGCAGTCCCCGACAGGACACTGAAGCTTTCTTT. It codes for CASSPRQDTEAFF.

This clone was seen a single time. The J gene is TRBJ2-7, the V gene TRBV19, with TRBD2 identical over 8 bases. The germline gives CDR1 LNHDA, CDR2 SQIVND (reference sequence). CDR3 length equals 14 residues. With 3 bases clipped from V and 3 bases from J, the junction kept 4 bases outside the gene matches. The CDR3 sequence is CASSMASGLYEQYF. The CDR3 DNA is TGTGCCAGTAGTATGGCTAGCGGGCTCTACGAGCAGTACTTC.

The rearrangement links TRBV5-1 to TRBJ1-2; 7 bases match TRBD1. The germline V gene encodes CDR1 SGHRS and CDR2 YFSETQ. The CDR3 extends over 15 amino acids. With V trimmed by 0 bases and J by 5 bases, 7 bases remained unmatched. The CDR3 DNA reads as TGCGCCAGCAGCTTGGATCAGGGGGAGGCGTATGGCTACACCTTC. The encoded protein is CASSLDQGEAYGYTF.

A few counts support this clone. The chain carries TRBV6-1 and TRBJ2-7; TRBD1 aligns across 9 bases. Germline values: CDR1 MNHNS, CDR2 SASEGT. The CDR3 runs 15 residues. After removal of 3 bases from V and 2 bases from J, the junction contained 5 bases not matched to a gene. The CDR3 protein is CASSEGTGPAYEQYF. The CDR3 region has the DNA TGTGCCAGCAGTGAGGGGACAGGGCCGGCCTACGAGCAGTACTTC.

The chain carries TRBV29-1 and TRBJ2-3; D possibly corresponds to TRBD2 (5 bases). The length of the CDR3 is 13 residues. Germline CDR1 is SQVTM and CDR2 is ANQGSEA. V was pared by 7 bases and J by 2 bases, with 13 bases between. The CDR3 loop is CSGGGLPTDTQYF. CDR3 DNA: TGCAGCGGTGGAGGCCTACCCACAGATACGCAGTATTTT.

This clone has more than one count but fewer than ten. V is TRBV5-1 and J is TRBJ2-7; tentative D call: TRBD1 (6 bases). The germline V gene has CDR1 SGHRS and CDR2 YFSETQ. This CDR3 comprises 14 residues. The V end lost 0 bases, the J end lost 3 bases, and 10 bases lay between the germline ends. The CDR3 sequence is CASSLEQGSYEQYF. DNA for the CDR3: TGCGCCAGCAGCTTGGAGCAGGGGAGCTACGAGCAGTACTTC.

The gene calls are TRBV13 and TRBJ2-2; 11 nucleotides align to TRBD2. With 8 bases clipped from V and 4 bases from J, the junction kept 9 bases outside the gene matches. Germline-derived CDR1 and CDR2 are PRHDT and FYEKMQ (reference sequence). The CDR3 consists of 16 residues. The CDR3 DNA is TGTGCCAGCTCAAACCTCGGACTAGCGGGCACCGGGGAGCTGTTTTTT. This codes for CASSNLGLAGTGELFF. Full variable domain (rest looked up from reference TRBV13 and TRBJ2-2): AAGVIQSPRHLIKEKRETATLKCYPIPRHDTVYWYQQGPGQDPQFLISFYEKMQSDKGSIPDRFSAQQFSDYHSELNMSSLELGDSALYFCASSNLGLAGTGELFFGEGSRLTVL.

This clone appeared once. The chain couples TRBV5-1 to TRBJ2-6; 10 nucleotides agree with TRBD2. The germline CDR1 and CDR2 sequences are SGHRS and YFSETQ. The CDR3 loop spans 17 amino acids. The V segment lost 5 bases and the J segment 0 bases; nucleotides outside the gene matches: 5. CDR3 amino acids: CASSYGLAVSGANVLTF. As DNA, the CDR3 is TGCGCCAGCAGTTACGGACTAGCGGTCTCTGGGGCCAACGTCCTGACTTTC.

The sample holds one count of this clone. The genes are TRBV10-1 and TRBJ1-3; no definite D call. V was clipped by 0 bases and J by 3 bases, with 6 bases between them. Germline V CDR1 and CDR2: WNHNN, SYGVQD (reference sequence). This CDR3 comprises 14 residues. The CDR3 region has the DNA TGCGCCAGCAGTGAGTCTCGCGGTGGAAACACCATATATTTT. Translation gives CASSESRGGNTIYF.

V and J are TRBV7-2 and TRBJ2-2; D remains ambiguous. Germline V CDR1 and CDR2: SGHTA, FQGNSA. V was pared by 1 base and J by 3 bases, with 9 bases between. The CDR3 contains 15 residues. The CDR3 DNA follows: TGTGCCAGCAGCTTAGGAGCTTATGACACCGGGGAGCTGTTTTTT. Its translation is CASSLGAYDTGELFF.

This clone appeared once. This chain uses TRBV5-1 with TRBJ1-1; D is unclear. Germline CDR1 and CDR2: SGHRS and YFSETQ. The CDR3 runs to 12 residues. The V gene lost 4 bases and the J gene lost 4 bases, with 8 bases spanning the gap. CDR3 sequence: CASSPRGTEAFF. DNA for the CDR3: TGCGCCAGCAGCCCCAGAGGCACTGAAGCTTTCTTT.

This chain uses TRBV9 with TRBJ2-3; 8 nucleotides match TRBD2. This CDR3 comprises 17 residues. The germline V gene has CDR1 SGDLS and CDR2 YYNGEE. With V trimmed by 2 bases and J by 5 bases, 13 bases remained unmatched. This chain's CDR3 is CASSVGTLREDVDTQYF. CDR3 DNA sequence: TGTGCCAGCAGCGTTGGGACGTTGCGGGAGGATGTAGATACGCAGTATTTT.

V and J are TRBV2 and TRBJ1-5, with D possibly being TRBD1 (5 bases). Germline-derived CDR1 and CDR2 are SNHLY and FYNNEI. The length of the CDR3 is 16 residues. Between the trimmed V and J ends, which lost 6 bases and 1 base, there was a span of 16 bases. The CDR3 region has the DNA TGTGCCAGCAGGAGGGGAGGGATCGAAAGCAATCAGCCCCAGCATTTT. Translation gives CASRRGGIESNQPQHF.

This chain uses TRBV11-2 with TRBJ1-6; D is perhaps TRBD1 (5 bases). Trimming removed 7 bases at V and 10 bases at J, with 14 bases between. The CDR3 covers 13 residues. In germline, CDR1 is SGHAT, CDR2 FQNNGV. CDR3 residues: CASTSGRGSPLHF. The CDR3 DNA reads as TGTGCCAGCACCTCCGGAAGGGGATCACCCCTCCACTTT.

The chain is built from TRBV28 and TRBJ2-7; D possibly corresponds to TRBD1 (6 bases). Trimming removed 4 bases from V and 0 bases from J, with 7 bases in between. The CDR3 is made up of 13 amino acids. The germline gives CDR1 MDHEN, CDR2 SYDVKM. Written as DNA, the CDR3 is TGTGCCAGCAGTTCGACAGGCTCCTACGAGCAGTACTTC. Its protein is CASSSTGSYEQYF.